The present entry profiles one TCR beta chain with its context. Trimming shortened V by 2 bases and J by 1 base, and 9 bases separated the two germline ends. This CDR3 is 14 amino acids long. Looked up from germline, CDR1 is MDHEN and CDR2 is SYDVKM. Patients in Seattle were enrolled during active infection, then followed longitudinally. The sample belongs to a study of blood T cell repertoires in COVID-19. Turning to the study itself: Researchers got acute and convalescent COVID-19 samples from the United States, Italy and Spain. PBMCs, B-cell-depleted T cells, or T cells were the source of the cDNA or gDNA that made up the material.

Original processing notes: Estimates of nucleated cell counts were drawn from the amplification of reference gene primers. The table came from immunoSEQ multiplex PCR; TCRdb's copy has only in-frame clones and leaves some out. V, J and clone size are those of that table, while D and trimming were read from the DNA. The sample has some 140,000 clones, 75% to 85% seen once. This rearrangement joins TRBV28 to TRBJ2-7, with D tentatively TRBD2 (7 bases). Source material: peripheral blood. The TCR was taken from an older woman with COVID-19, enrolled during active disease. CDR3 in DNA: TGTGCCAGCAGTTTAAGGGGGGGGTCCTACGAGCAGTACTTC. This encodes CASSLRGGSYEQYF.